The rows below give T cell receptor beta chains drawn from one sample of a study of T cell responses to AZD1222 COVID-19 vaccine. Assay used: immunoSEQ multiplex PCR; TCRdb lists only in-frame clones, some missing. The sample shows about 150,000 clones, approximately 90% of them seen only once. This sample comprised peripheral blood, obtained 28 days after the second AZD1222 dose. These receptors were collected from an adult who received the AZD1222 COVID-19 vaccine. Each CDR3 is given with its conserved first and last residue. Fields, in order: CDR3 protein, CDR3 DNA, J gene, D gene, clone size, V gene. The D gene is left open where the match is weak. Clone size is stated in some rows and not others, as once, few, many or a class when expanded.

CASSQGGGYTGELFF TGTGCCAGCAGCCAAGGCGGGGGTTACACCGGGGAGCTGTTTTTT TRBJ2-2 TRBD2 NA TRBV4-2
CASSIETDQPQHF TGTGCCAGCAGCATAGAGACCGATCAGCCCCAGCATTTT TRBJ1-5 NA NA TRBV7-9
CATSDPTGSETGELFF TGTGCCACCAGTGACCCCACAGGGTCTGAAACCGGGGAGCTGTTTTTT TRBJ2-2 NA NA TRBV24-1
CASRSDRRASYEQYF TGTGCAAGTCGCTCTGACAGAAGAGCTTCCTACGAGCAGTACTTC TRBJ2-7 NA NA TRBV12-2
CASRLRGAGNTEAFF TGTGCCAGCAGGCTTAGGGGGGCGGGGAACACTGAAGCTTTCTTT TRBJ1-1 NA NA TRBV6-5
CAWSREFNTEAFF TGTGCCTGGAGCAGGGAGTTTAACACTGAAGCTTTCTTT TRBJ1-1 NA NA TRBV30
CSASFAQAIQPQHF TGCAGTGCTAGTTTTGCACAGGCCATACAGCCCCAGCATTTT TRBJ1-5 NA NA TRBV20-1
CASSKERAGRNTEAFF TGTGCCAGCAGCAAAGAGAGGGCAGGGAGGAACACTGAAGCTTTCTTT TRBJ1-1 NA NA TRBV21-1
CATSRQGAAANEKLFF TGTGCCACCAGCAGACAGGGGGCCGCGGCTAATGAAAAACTGTTTTTT TRBJ1-4 TRBD1 NA TRBV15
CASSDWTAPGYGYTF TGTGCCAGCAGCGACTGGACAGCTCCCGGATATGGCTACACCTTC TRBJ1-2 NA NA TRBV9
CASSLDFSGYTF TGTGCCAGCAGCTTAGACTTTAGCGGCTACACCTTC TRBJ1-2 NA NA TRBV6-5
CASSLLGTDDTQYF TGTGCCAGCAGCTTACTTGGGACAGATGATACGCAGTATTTT TRBJ2-3 TRBD1 NA TRBV7-2
CASSPSNEQFF TGTGCCAGCTCACCAAGCAATGAGCAGTTCTTC TRBJ2-1 NA NA TRBV18
CASSGTSGSLGGYTF TGTGCCAGCTCAGGGACTAGCGGGAGCCTCGGGGGCTACACCTTC TRBJ1-2 NA once TRBV18
CASSLGMSSYNEQFF TGTGCCAGCAGCTTAGGGATGAGCTCCTACAATGAGCAGTTCTTC TRBJ2-1 NA NA TRBV7-7
CASSPAGGDQPQHF TGTGCCAGCTCACCGGCAGGGGGCGATCAGCCCCAGCATTTT TRBJ1-5 TRBD1 NA TRBV18
CASSGAGNTEAFF TGCGCCAGCAGTGGAGCCGGGAACACTGAAGCTTTCTTT TRBJ1-1 NA NA TRBV10-1
CASSLEGGRQPQHF TGTGCCAGCAGCTTAGAGGGGGGTCGTCAGCCCCAGCATTTT TRBJ1-5 NA NA TRBV11-2
CASSAQAGVDTEAFF TGTGCCAGCAGCGCCCAGGCAGGGGTGGACACTGAAGCTTTCTTT TRBJ1-1 NA NA TRBV9
CASSLAGTGELFF TGTGCCAGCAGCTTAGCAGGGACCGGGGAGCTGTTTTTT TRBJ2-2 NA NA TRBV7-3
CATSDSTRGNTGELFF TGTGCCACCAGTGATTCGACACGCGGGAACACCGGGGAGCTGTTTTTT TRBJ2-2 NA NA TRBV24-1
CASSPQGQGLLASGNTIYF TGTGCCAGCTCACCGCAGGGACAGGGCCTCCTCGCGTCTGGAAACACCATATATTTT TRBJ1-3 TRBD1 NA TRBV18
CASSRGQGSDTQYF TGTGCCAGCAGTCGTGGACAGGGATCAGATACGCAGTATTTT TRBJ2-3 TRBD1 NA TRBV6-2/TRBV6-3
CASSGTVEDTQYF TGTGCCAGTTCCGGGACGGTAGAGGATACGCAGTATTTT TRBJ2-3 NA NA TRBV19